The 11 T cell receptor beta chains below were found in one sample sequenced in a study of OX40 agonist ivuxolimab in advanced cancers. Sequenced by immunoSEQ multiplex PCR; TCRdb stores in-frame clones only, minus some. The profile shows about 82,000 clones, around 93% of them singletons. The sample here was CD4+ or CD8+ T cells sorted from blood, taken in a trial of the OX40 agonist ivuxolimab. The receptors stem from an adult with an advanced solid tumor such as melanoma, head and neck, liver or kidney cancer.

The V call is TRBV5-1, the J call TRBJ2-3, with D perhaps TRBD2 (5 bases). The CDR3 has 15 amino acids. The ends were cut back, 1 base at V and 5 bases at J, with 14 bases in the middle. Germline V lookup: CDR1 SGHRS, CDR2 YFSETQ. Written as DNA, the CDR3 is TGCGCCAGCAGCTTGTTAAATTACCGGGAAGATACGCAGTATTTT. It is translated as CASSLLNYREDTQYF.

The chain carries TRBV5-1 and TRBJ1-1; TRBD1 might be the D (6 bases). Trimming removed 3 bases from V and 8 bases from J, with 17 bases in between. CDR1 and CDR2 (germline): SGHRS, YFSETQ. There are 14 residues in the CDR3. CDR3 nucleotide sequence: TGCGCCAGCAGCTCGACGACCGACAGGACCGAAGCTTTCTTT. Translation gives CASSSTTDRTEAFF. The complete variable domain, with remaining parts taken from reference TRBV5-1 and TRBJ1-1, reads KAGVTQTPRYLIKTRGQQVTLSCSPISGHRSVSWYQQTPGQGLQFLFEYFSETQRNKGNFPGRFSGRQFSNSRSEMNVSTLELGDSALYLCASSSTTDRTEAFFGQGTRLTVV.

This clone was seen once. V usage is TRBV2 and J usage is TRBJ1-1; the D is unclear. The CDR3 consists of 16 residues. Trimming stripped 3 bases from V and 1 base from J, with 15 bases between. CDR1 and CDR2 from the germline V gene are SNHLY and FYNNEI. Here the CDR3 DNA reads TGTGCCAGCAGTGATGGAGAAGGAGGGAGGAACACTGAAGCTTTCTTT. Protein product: CASSDGEGGRNTEAFF.

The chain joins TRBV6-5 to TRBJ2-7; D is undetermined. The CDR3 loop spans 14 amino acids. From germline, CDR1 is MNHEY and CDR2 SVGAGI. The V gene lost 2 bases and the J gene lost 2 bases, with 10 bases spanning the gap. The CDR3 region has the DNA TGTGCCAGCAGTTACGGGTTTGACGCCTACGAGCAGTACTTC. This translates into CASSYGFDAYEQYF.

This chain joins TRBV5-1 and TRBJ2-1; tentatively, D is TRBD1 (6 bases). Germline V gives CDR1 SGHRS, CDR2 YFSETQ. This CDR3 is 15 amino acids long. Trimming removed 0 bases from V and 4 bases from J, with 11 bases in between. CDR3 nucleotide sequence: TGCGCCAGCAGCTTGGCAGGGGCCGATTACAATGAGCAGTTCTTC. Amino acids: CASSLAGADYNEQFF.

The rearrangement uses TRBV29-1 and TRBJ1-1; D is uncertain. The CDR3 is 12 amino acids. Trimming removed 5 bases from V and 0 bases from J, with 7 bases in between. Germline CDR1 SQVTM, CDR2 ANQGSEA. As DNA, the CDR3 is TGCAGCGTTCCAGACATGAACACTGAAGCTTTCTTT. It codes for CSVPDMNTEAFF.

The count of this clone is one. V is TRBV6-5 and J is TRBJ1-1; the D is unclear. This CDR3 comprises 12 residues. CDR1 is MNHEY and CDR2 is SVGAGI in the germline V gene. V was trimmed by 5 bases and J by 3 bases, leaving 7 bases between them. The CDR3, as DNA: TGTGCCAGCAGTATCGGATACACTGAAGCTTTCTTT. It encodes CASSIGYTEAFF.

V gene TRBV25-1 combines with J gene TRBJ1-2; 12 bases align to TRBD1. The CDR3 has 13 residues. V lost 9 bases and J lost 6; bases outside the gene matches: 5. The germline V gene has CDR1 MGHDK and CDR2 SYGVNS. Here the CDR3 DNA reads TGTGCCAGTGGGGGACAGGGGGCAGATGGCTACACCTTC. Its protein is CASGGQGADGYTF.

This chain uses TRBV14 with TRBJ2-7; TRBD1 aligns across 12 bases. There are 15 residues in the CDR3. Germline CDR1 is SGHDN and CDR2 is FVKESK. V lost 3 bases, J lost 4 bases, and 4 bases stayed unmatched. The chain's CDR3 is CASSQGTGGRYEQYF. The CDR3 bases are TGTGCCAGCAGCCAGGGGACAGGGGGCCGTTACGAGCAGTACTTC.

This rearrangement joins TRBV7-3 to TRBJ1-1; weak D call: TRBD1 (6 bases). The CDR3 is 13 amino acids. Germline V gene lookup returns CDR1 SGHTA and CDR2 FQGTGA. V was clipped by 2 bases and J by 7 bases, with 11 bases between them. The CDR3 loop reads CASSLLGGHEAFF. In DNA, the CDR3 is TGTGCCAGCAGCTTACTCGGGGGACATGAAGCTTTCTTT.

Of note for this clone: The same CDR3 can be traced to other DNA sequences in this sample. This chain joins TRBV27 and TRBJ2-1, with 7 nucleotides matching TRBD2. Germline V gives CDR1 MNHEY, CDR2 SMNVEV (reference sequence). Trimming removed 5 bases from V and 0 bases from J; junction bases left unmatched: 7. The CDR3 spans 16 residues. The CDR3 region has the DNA TGTGCCAGCAGTCTCCTCGGGGGGAGCTCCTACAATGAGCAGTTCTTC. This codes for CASSLLGGSSYNEQFF.